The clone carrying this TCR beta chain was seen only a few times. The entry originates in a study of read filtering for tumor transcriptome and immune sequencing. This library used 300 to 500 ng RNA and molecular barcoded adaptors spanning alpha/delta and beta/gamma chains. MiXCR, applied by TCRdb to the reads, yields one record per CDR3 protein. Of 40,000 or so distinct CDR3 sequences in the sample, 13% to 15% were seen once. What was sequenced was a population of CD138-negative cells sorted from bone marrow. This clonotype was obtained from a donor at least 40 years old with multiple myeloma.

The chain's CDR3 is CASSLNEGTEAFF. The CDR3 DNA reads TGTGCCAGCAGCCTCAATGAGGGGACTGAAGCTTTCTTT. The chain joins TRBV12-3 or TRBV12-4 to TRBJ1-1, with D possibly matching TRBD1 (5 bases). V was cut by 6 bases and J by 5 bases, with 13 bases left in between. The CDR3 covers 13 residues.